These T cell receptor beta chains were read from a single sample in a study of blood T cell repertoires in COVID-19. Profiling relied on immunoSEQ multiplex PCR, and the TCRdb table lists in-frame clones only, not all of them. The table has 150,000 to 200,000 clones, roughly 89% seen once; the top ten hold 2% to 2.5%. Sequencing input: PBMCs or T cells enriched from blood (not recorded which). The receptor source for this set is a woman aged 35 to 49 with acute COVID-19. Each CDR3 is given with its conserved first and last residue. Each record gives: D gene, J gene, clone size, V gene, CDR3 DNA, CDR3 protein. D genes are given only for firm matches. Where a row states a size, it is once, few, many or the class of an expanded clone; other rows omit it.

TRBD1 TRBJ2-7 NA TRBV9 TGTGCCAGCAGCGTAGACGGACAGGGTGCGATCTACGAGCAGTACTTC CASSVDGQGAIYEQYF
NA TRBJ2-6 NA TRBV3-1/TRBV3-2 TGTGCCAGCAGCCTTCGTAGTATTTCTTCGGCGCAGGGCAACGTCCTGACTTTC CASSLRSISSAQGNVLTF
TRBD1 TRBJ2-5 NA TRBV7-8 TGTGCCAGCAGCTTAAGGGGGGACAGGGATTTTGGCGAGACCCAGTACTTC CASSLRGDRDFGETQYF
NA TRBJ2-2 NA TRBV7-6 TGTGCCAGCAGCCGTACCGGGACACCAAACACCGGGGAGCTGTTTTTT CASSRTGTPNTGELFF
TRBD2 TRBJ2-5 once TRBV6-2/TRBV6-3 TGTGCCAGCAGTCTCGACAGTGGCGGGAGGATGGAGACCCAGTACTTC CASSLDSGGRMETQYF
NA TRBJ2-3 once TRBV2 TGTGCCAGCAGTGCGGCGGGCCAACGCGGGAGCACAGATACGCAGTATTTT CASSAAGQRGSTDTQYF
NA TRBJ1-2 NA TRBV3-1/TRBV3-2 TGTGCCAGCAGCCAAGGTTTCCAGTATAACTATGGCTACACCTTC CASSQGFQYNYGYTF
NA TRBJ1-2 NA TRBV15 TGTGCCACCAGCAGAGAGAGGCGGTCTAACTATGGCTACACCTTC CATSRERRSNYGYTF
NA TRBJ2-1 NA TRBV28 TGTGCCAGCAGGCGACGACAGGCCGAGCAGTTCTTC CASRRRQAEQFF
NA TRBJ2-1 NA TRBV5-1 TGCGCCAGCAGCTTGTCACCGCGGGATTACAATGAGCAGTTCTTC CASSLSPRDYNEQFF
TRBD2 TRBJ2-7 NA TRBV7-2 TGTGCCAGCAGCTTAGGAGGCGGGAGGCTTAACGAGCAGTACTTC CASSLGGGRLNEQYF
TRBD1 TRBJ1-1 NA TRBV19 TGTGCCAGTAGTAAATACAGGGGGCTGGGCACTGAAGCTTTCTTT CASSKYRGLGTEAFF
TRBD2 TRBJ2-7 NA TRBV6-2/TRBV6-3 TGTGCCAGCAGTAACGGGCTAGCGGGCTCCTACGAGCAGTACTTC CASSNGLAGSYEQYF
NA TRBJ2-2 NA TRBV9 TGTGCCAGCAGCCCCGAGGGGGTTGACACCGGGGAGCTGTTTTTT CASSPEGVDTGELFF
NA TRBJ1-5 NA TRBV24-1 TGTGCCACCAGTGATAGCCGACAGGCCTACATACCTTATAGCAATCAGCCCCAGCATTTT CATSDSRQAYIPYSNQPQHF
NA TRBJ2-1 few TRBV11-3 TGTGCCAGCAGCTTGGGCGGGGCAGCCTACAATGAGCAGTTCTTC CASSLGGAAYNEQFF
TRBD1 TRBJ1-3 NA TRBV5-1 TGCGCCAGCAGCTCGGGGACAGTCTCTGGAAACACCATATATTTT CASSSGTVSGNTIYF
TRBD2 TRBJ2-1 few TRBV5-1 TGCGCCAGCAGCCCCGGGAGGGGGGGCAGGTACAATGAGCAGTTCTTC CASSPGRGGRYNEQFF
TRBD1 TRBJ2-3 NA TRBV5-4 TGTGCCAGCAGCTCGACAGGGTCAGATACGCAGTATTTT CASSSTGSDTQYF